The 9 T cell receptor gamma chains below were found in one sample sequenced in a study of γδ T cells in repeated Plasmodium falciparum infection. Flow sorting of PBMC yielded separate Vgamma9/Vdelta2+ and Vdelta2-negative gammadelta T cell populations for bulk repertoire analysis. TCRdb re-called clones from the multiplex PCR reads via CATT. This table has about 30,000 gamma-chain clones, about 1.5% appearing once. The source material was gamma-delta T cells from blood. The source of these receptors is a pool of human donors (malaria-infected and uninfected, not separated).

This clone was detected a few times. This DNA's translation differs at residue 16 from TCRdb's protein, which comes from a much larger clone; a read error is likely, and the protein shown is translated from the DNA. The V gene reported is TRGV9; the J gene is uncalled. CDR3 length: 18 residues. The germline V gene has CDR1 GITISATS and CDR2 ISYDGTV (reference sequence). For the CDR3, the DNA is TGTGCCTTGTGGGAGGCGGGCCCTCAAGAGTTGGGCAAAAAAATCAGGGTATTT. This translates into CALWEAGPQELGKKIRVF.

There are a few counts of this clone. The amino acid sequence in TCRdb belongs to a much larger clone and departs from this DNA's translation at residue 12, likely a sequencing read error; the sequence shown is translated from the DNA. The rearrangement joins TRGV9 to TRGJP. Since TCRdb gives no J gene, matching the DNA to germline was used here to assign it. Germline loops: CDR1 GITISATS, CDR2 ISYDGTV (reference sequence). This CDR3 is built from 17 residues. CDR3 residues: CALWDLSQELGEKIKVF. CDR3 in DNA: TGTGCCTTGTGGGACCTTTCGCAAGAGTTGGGCGAAAAAATCAAGGTATTT.

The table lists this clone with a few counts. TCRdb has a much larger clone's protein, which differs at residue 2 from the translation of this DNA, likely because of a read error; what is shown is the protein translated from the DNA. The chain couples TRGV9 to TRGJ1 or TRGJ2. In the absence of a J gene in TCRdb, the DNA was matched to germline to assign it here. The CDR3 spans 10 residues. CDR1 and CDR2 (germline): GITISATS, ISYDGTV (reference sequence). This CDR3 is CTPNYYKKLF. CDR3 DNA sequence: TGTACCCCGAATTATTATAAGAAACTCTTT.

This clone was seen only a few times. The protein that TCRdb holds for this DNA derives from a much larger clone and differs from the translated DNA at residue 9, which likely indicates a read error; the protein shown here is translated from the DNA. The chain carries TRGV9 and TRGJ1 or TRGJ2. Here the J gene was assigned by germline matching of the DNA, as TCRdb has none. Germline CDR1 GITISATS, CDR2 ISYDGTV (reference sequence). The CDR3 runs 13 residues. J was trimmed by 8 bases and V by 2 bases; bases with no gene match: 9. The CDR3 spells CALWEAAHHKKLF. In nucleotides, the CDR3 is TGTGCCTTGTGGGAGGCGGCACATCATAAGAAACTCTTT.

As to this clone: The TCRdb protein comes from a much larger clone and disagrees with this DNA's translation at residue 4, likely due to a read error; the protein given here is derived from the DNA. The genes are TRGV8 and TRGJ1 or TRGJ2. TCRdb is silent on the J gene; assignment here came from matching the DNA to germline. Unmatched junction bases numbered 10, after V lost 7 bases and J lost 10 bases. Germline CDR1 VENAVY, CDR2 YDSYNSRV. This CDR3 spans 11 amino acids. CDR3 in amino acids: CATCGRTKKLF. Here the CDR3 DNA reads TGTGCCACCTGCGGCCGAACGAAGAAACTCTTT.

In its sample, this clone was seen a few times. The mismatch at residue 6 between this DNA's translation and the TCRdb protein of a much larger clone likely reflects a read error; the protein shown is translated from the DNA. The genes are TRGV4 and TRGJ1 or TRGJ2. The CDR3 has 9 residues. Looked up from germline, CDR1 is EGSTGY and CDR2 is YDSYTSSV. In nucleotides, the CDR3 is TGTGCCACCCCCTATATGAAACTCTTT. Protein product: CATPYMKLF.

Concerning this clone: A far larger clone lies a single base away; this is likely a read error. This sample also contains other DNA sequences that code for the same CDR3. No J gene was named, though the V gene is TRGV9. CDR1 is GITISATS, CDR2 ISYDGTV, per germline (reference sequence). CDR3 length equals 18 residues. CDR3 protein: CALWEAQSIRLGKKIKVF. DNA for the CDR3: TGTGCCTTGTGGGAGGCCCAAAGTATAAGGTTGGGCAAAAAAATCAAGGTATTC.

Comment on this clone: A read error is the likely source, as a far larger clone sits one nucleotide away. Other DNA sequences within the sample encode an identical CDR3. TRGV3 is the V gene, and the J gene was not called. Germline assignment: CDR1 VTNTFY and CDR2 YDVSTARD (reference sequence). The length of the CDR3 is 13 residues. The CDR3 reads CATWDFNYYKKLF. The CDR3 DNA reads TGTGCCACCTGGGACTTCAATTATTATAAGAAGCTCTTT.

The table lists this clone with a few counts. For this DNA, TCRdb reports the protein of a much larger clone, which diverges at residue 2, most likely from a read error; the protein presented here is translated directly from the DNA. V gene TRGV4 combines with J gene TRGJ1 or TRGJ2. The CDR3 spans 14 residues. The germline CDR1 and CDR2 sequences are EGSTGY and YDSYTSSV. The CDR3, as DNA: TGTACCACCTGGGATGTGGAAGTCGGAAGGCGGAAACTCTTT. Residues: CTTWDVEVGRRKLF.